This entry lists 10 T cell receptor beta chains sequenced from one sample in a study of identical twins. Via MiXCR, TCRdb re-called the 5' RACE reads, giving one row per CDR3 protein. The sample contains around 1.7 million distinct CDR3 sequences, less than 35% of which appear only once. The material sequenced was cord blood. Source of these receptors: a newborn girl in good health.

The rearrangement uses TRBV18 and TRBJ2-7; D unclear. Trimming cost V 5 bases and J 2 bases, with 22 bases left between them. The CDR3 is 17 amino acids. The germline gives CDR1 KGHSH, CDR2 LQKENI. CDR3 coding DNA: TGTGCCAGCTCAACCACTCCTTTGAAAGTGGTCGCCTACGAGCAGTACTTC. The encoded protein is CASSTTPLKVVAYEQYF.

There are a few counts of this clonotype. The chain uses TRBV27 and TRBJ1-6; maybe TRBD1 (5 bases). Germline CDR1 reads MNHEY; CDR2 reads SMNVEV (reference sequence). CDR3 size: 16 residues. V lost 3 bases and J 7 bases, leaving 16 bases between the germline ends. CDR3 sequence reads: CASSFGTAGWNSPLHF. The CDR3 region has the DNA TGTGCCAGCAGTTTTGGGACGGCTGGTTGGAATTCACCCCTCCACTTT.

This sequence joins TRBV4-1 and TRBJ2-3; D uncertain. Trimming removed 2 bases from V and 8 bases from J, with 8 bases in between. CDR1 is MGHRA, CDR2 YSYEKL, per germline. The CDR3 is made up of 12 amino acids. The DNA of the CDR3 is TGCGCCAGCAGCCAAAAACTAACTACGCAGTATTTT. Its protein is CASSQKLTTQYF.

The chain couples TRBV2 to TRBJ2-5, with no clear D. Germline CDR1 SNHLY, CDR2 FYNNEI. The CDR3 loop spans 15 amino acids. V lost 2 bases and J lost 1, with 11 bases in between. Here the CDR3 reads CASSEPHGTQETQYF. CDR3 in DNA: TGTGCCAGCAGTGAACCCCACGGTACCCAAGAGACCCAGTACTTC.

The J gene is TRBJ1-1, the V gene TRBV28, with D possibly TRBD1 on 6 matching bases. Germline-derived CDR1 and CDR2 are MDHEN and SYDVKM. V was trimmed by 2 bases and J by 4 bases, leaving 14 bases between them. The CDR3 has 15 amino acids. Here the CDR3 DNA reads TGTGCCAGCAGTTTAGTCAGGGGAGTCGGCACTGAAGCTTTCTTT. Its translation: CASSLVRGVGTEAFF.

This clonotype has only a few counts. The chain carries TRBV3-1 and TRBJ1-2; D is unclear. Trimming took off 4 bases at V and 4 bases at J, with 13 bases between the two ends. This CDR3 is built from 14 residues. The germline V gene has CDR1 LGHDT and CDR2 YNNKEL (reference sequence). CDR3 region: CASSRPDGSYGYTF. The DNA for the CDR3 is TGTGCCAGCAGCCGCCCGGACGGCAGCTATGGCTACACCTTC.

This rearrangement joins TRBV20-1 to TRBJ2-4; the match to TRBD2 covers 8 bases. The tail of the sequence fits TRBJ2-5 better, so the J call may be wrong. The CDR3 has 14 residues. From germline, CDR1 is DFQATT and CDR2 SNEGSKA (reference sequence). The CDR3 DNA is TGCAGTGCTAGTAGCGGGACTGCGCAAGAGACCCAGTACTTC. Translation gives CSASSGTAQETQYF.

V is TRBV5-1 and J is TRBJ1-5; TRBD1 agrees at 7 bases. The CDR3 loop spans 15 amino acids. CDR1 and CDR2 from the germline V gene are SGHRS and YFSETQ. J gave up 2 bases and V 0 bases, and 2 bases lay outside the gene matches. The CDR3 DNA follows: TGCGCCAGCAGCTTGGAGGGGGCCGGCAATCAGCCCCAGCATTTT. This encodes CASSLEGAGNQPQHF.

The chain carries TRBV3-1 and TRBJ1-1; D is undetermined. Deletions cut 2 bases from V and 1 base from J, with 17 bases between. CDR1 LGHDT and CDR2 YNNKEL come from the germline V gene (reference sequence). This CDR3 has 17 amino acids. Here the CDR3 reads CASSQNALSRRNTEAFF. DNA for the CDR3: TGTGCCAGCAGCCAAAATGCTCTATCGCGACGGAACACTGAAGCTTTCTTT.

The V gene is TRBV20-1, the J gene TRBJ2-3; 7 nucleotides line up with TRBD1. The V segment lost 3 bases and the J segment 2 bases; nucleotides outside the gene matches: 5. The CDR3 has 14 residues. Germline loops: CDR1 DFQATT, CDR2 SNEGSKA (reference sequence). CDR3 sequence: CSARGQILTDTQYF. In DNA form, the CDR3 reads TGCAGTGCTAGGGGACAGATCCTCACAGATACGCAGTATTTT.